These 19 T cell receptor beta chains were sequenced from one sample in a study of blood T cell repertoires in COVID-19. Profiling relied on immunoSEQ multiplex PCR, and the TCRdb table lists in-frame clones only, not all of them. The sample lists about 280,000 clones; 90% were seen once. Sequencing used PBMCs or T cells enriched from blood (not recorded which). The receptors were sampled from a young woman with acute COVID-19.

The chain recombines TRBV5-1 with TRBJ2-1; 13 bases line up with TRBD2. V dropped 3 bases and J dropped 7; count of bases not matched to a gene: 4. CDR3 length: 15 amino acids. Per the germline V gene, CDR1 is SGHRS and CDR2 is YFSETQ. The CDR3 region is CASSSRLAGGNEQFF. CDR3 DNA: TGCGCCAGCAGCTCTAGACTAGCGGGAGGTAATGAGCAGTTCTTC.

V and J are TRBV9 and TRBJ2-7; tentative D call: TRBD2 (6 bases). The V end was cut by 0 bases, the J end by 0 bases, with 10 bases between. The CDR3 length is 15 residues. CDR1 SGDLS and CDR2 YYNGEE come from the germline V gene. The CDR3 coding sequence is TGTGCCAGCAGCGTAGGGACTATAAGCTCCTACGAGCAGTACTTC. This codes for CASSVGTISSYEQYF.

The rearrangement uses TRBV12-3 or TRBV12-4 and TRBJ2-7, with no clear D. V shed 11 bases and J shed 4 bases, with 12 bases lying between them. The CDR3 is 11 residues long. The CDR3 DNA sequence: TGTGCCTCGGGTCGGTTTTACGAGCAGTACTTC. Its protein product is CASGRFYEQYF.

This clone was detected only once. The chain couples TRBV5-1 to TRBJ1-4; maybe TRBD1 (6 bases). The CDR3 contains 14 residues. V was clipped by 0 bases and J by 8 bases, with 11 bases between them. Per germline, CDR1 SGHRS and CDR2 YFSETQ. The DNA for the CDR3 is TGCGCCAGCAGCTTGGGGGGACAATGGGAAAAACTGTTTTTT. Its protein is CASSLGGQWEKLFF.

The chain links TRBV28 to TRBJ1-2, with 8 positions matching TRBD1. V gave up 2 bases and J gave up 5 bases; unmatched junction bases: 4. The CDR3 has 14 amino acids. Germline V CDR1 and CDR2: MDHEN, SYDVKM. In DNA form, the CDR3 reads TGTGCCAGCAGTTTACGTCGGACAGGGTATGGCTACACCTTC. It yields the protein CASSLRRTGYGYTF.

The chain uses TRBV9 and TRBJ2-1, with unresolved D. The CDR3 has 16 residues. V was clipped by 0 bases and J by 0 bases, with 10 bases between them. CDR1 is SGDLS, CDR2 YYNGEE, per germline. This CDR3 is CASSVGGASSYNEQFF. The DNA of the CDR3 is TGTGCCAGCAGCGTAGGCGGCGCAAGCTCCTACAATGAGCAGTTCTTC.

CDR3 residues: CASSLIFRRGGQSTGELFF. CDR3 nucleotide sequence: TGTGCCAGCAGCTTAATCTTCCGTCGAGGAGGGCAGAGCACCGGGGAGCTGTTTTTT. The V gene is TRBV11-2, the J gene TRBJ2-2, with D possibly matching TRBD2 (6 bases). Germline lookup yields CDR1 SGHAT and CDR2 FQNNGV. Trimming cost V 2 bases and J 4 bases, with 23 bases left between them. The CDR3 sequence is 19 residues long.

The rearrangement links TRBV10-2 to TRBJ1-4; no clear D gene. Germline values: CDR1 WSHSY, CDR2 SAAADI. This CDR3 contains 12 residues. Trimming stripped 6 bases from V and 8 bases from J, with 10 bases between. CDR3 sequence (DNA): TGCGCCAGCAGGGTTGTGGGCGAAAAACTGTTTTTT. Translating gives CASRVVGEKLFF.

This rearrangement joins TRBV28 to TRBJ1-5, with a possible D match to TRBD1 (6 bases). Between the trimmed V and J ends, which lost 4 bases and 4 bases, there was a span of 14 bases. Germline CDR1 MDHEN, CDR2 SYDVKM. The CDR3 has 15 amino acids. The CDR3 region is CASSSGGPPNQPQHF. CDR3 in DNA: TGTGCCAGCAGTTCGGGGGGCCCGCCGAATCAGCCCCAGCATTTT. Full variable domain (remainder filled in from reference TRBV28 and TRBJ1-5): DVKVTQSSRYLVKRTGEKVFLECVQDMDHENMFWYRQDPGLGLRLIYFSYDVKMKEKGDIPEGYSVSREKKERFSLILESASTNQTSMYLCASSSGGPPNQPQHFGDGTRLSIL.

The genes are TRBV30 and TRBJ1-2; 9 bases map to TRBD1. Per germline, CDR1 GTSNPN and CDR2 SVGIG (reference sequence). With V trimmed by 1 base and J by 4 bases, 7 bases remained unmatched. This CDR3 has 15 residues. The CDR3 reads CAWSDSGQGIYGYTF. CDR3 DNA sequence: TGTGCCTGGAGTGACTCGGGACAGGGAATCTATGGCTACACCTTC.

V and J are TRBV11-2 and TRBJ2-3, with 7 bases aligning to TRBD2. CDR1 SGHAT and CDR2 FQNNGV come from the germline V gene. With 1 base clipped from V and 4 bases from J, the junction kept 11 bases outside the gene matches. The CDR3 runs 17 residues. CDR3 loop: CASSLGALLAVADTQYF. CDR3 in DNA: TGTGCCAGCAGCTTAGGTGCCCTTCTAGCGGTGGCAGATACGCAGTATTTT.

The gene calls are TRBV11-2 and TRBJ2-2; possibly TRBD2 for D (5 bases). CDR1 and CDR2 from the germline V gene are SGHAT and FQNNGV. The CDR3 consists of 14 residues. Trimming stripped 3 bases from V and 6 bases from J, with 11 bases between. CDR3 region: CASSLVRESGELFF. The CDR3 DNA follows: TGTGCCAGCAGCTTGGTGAGGGAGTCCGGGGAGCTGTTTTTT.

V and J are TRBV27 and TRBJ2-7; the match to TRBD2 covers 7 bases. Trimming cost V 4 bases and J 3 bases; bases outside gene matches: 9. The CDR3 contains 15 residues. Looked up from germline, CDR1 is MNHEY and CDR2 is SMNVEV (reference sequence). CDR3 sequence reads: CASSSPGLKGYEQYF. In DNA form, the CDR3 reads TGTGCCAGCAGTTCTCCGGGACTAAAAGGCTACGAGCAGTACTTC.

The chain has TRBV4-1 and TRBJ1-4; D unclear. Germline V CDR1 and CDR2: MGHRA, YSYEKL. CDR3 length: 15 amino acids. Trimming took 4 bases from V and 7 from J, leaving 16 bases between them. Written as DNA, the CDR3 is TGCGCCAGCAGCCTTCCGGCTGAGGCGGGTGAAAAACTGTTTTTT. Amino acids: CASSLPAEAGEKLFF.

This clone was detected only a few times. Other DNA sequences in this specimen translate into the identical CDR3. This chain links TRBV2 with TRBJ2-7; no definite D call. The CDR3 loop spans 13 amino acids. CDR1 and CDR2 from the germline V gene are SNHLY and FYNNEI. V lost 5 bases and J 1 base, leaving 9 bases between the germline ends. CDR3 sequence: CASSLSGSYEQYF. The CDR3 DNA is TGTGCCAGCAGTTTGTCGGGTTCCTACGAGCAGTACTTC. The variable domain in full, completed from reference TRBV2 and TRBJ2-7, reads EPEVTQTPSHQVTQMGQEVILRCVPISNHLYFYWYRQILGQKVEFLVSFYNNEISEKSEIFDDQFSVERPDGSNFTLKIRSTKLEDSAMYFCASSLSGSYEQYFGPGTRLTVT.

V usage is TRBV3-1 (or the pseudogene TRBV3-2) and J usage is TRBJ2-3; 7 nucleotides line up with TRBD2. The ends lost 4 bases at V and 4 bases at J; junction bases unmatched: 8. From germline, CDR1 is LGHDT and CDR2 YNNKEL (reference sequence). This CDR3 has 15 residues. CDR3 nucleotide sequence: TGTGCCAGCAGCCTATTACCGACTAGCCCAGATACGCAGTATTTT. Its protein is CASSLLPTSPDTQYF.

This CDR3 is CASSPTIGSRNEQFF. Written as DNA, the CDR3 is TGCGCCAGCAGCCCGACTATCGGGAGTCGTAATGAGCAGTTCTTC. This rearrangement joins TRBV5-1 to TRBJ2-1; possibly TRBD2 for D (6 bases). Germline V gives CDR1 SGHRS, CDR2 YFSETQ. The CDR3 runs 15 residues. Trimming stripped 4 bases from V and 7 bases from J, with 18 bases between.

The rearrangement links TRBV24-1 to TRBJ2-2; weak D call: TRBD1 (6 bases). CDR1 is KGHDR, CDR2 SFDVKD, per germline. This CDR3 is 16 amino acids long. Trimming removed 7 bases from V and 5 bases from J, with 19 bases in between. The CDR3 loop reads CATSPGQREWTGELFF. CDR3 DNA: TGTGCCACCAGCCCCGGACAGAGAGAGTGGACCGGGGAGCTGTTTTTT.

The chain carries TRBV7-8 and TRBJ2-5; 7 positions agree with TRBD2. V shed 2 bases, J shed 5 bases, and the junction held 5 bases outside the gene matches. CDR3 length: 14 residues. Per the germline V gene, CDR1 is SGHVS and CDR2 is FQNEAQ. This CDR3 reads CASSLPGGKETQYF. The CDR3 nucleotides are TGTGCCAGCAGCTTACCGGGGGGAAAGGAGACCCAGTACTTC.